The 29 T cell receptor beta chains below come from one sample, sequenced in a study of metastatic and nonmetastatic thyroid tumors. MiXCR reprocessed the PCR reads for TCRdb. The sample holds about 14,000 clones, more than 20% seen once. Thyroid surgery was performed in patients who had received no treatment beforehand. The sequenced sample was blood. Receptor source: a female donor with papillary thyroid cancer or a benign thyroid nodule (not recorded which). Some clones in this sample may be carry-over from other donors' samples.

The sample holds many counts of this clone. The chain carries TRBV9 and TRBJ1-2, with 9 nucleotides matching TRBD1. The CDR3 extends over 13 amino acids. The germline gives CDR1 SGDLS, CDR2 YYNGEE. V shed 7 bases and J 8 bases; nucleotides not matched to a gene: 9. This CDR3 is CASLGQGLRGYTF. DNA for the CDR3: TGTGCCAGCTTGGGACAGGGATTACGCGGCTACACCTTC.

The CDR3 nucleotides read TGTGCCAGTAGCTCGTGGGGGGCGTATACCGGGGAGCTGTTTTTT. The encoded protein is CASSSWGAYTGELFF. The chain uses TRBV19 and TRBJ2-2, with D perhaps TRBD1 or TRBD2 (6 bases each). Trimming cost V 6 bases and J 5 bases, with 16 bases left between them. The CDR3 totals 15 residues. CDR1 and CDR2 from the germline V gene are LNHDA and SQIVND (reference sequence). Together with reference TRBV19 and TRBJ2-2, the CDR3 gives the full variable domain: DGGITQSPKYLFRKEGQNVTLSCEQNLNHDAMYWYRQDPGQGLRLIYYSQIVNDFQKGDIAEGYSVSREKKESFPLTVTSAQKNPTAFYLCASSSWGAYTGELFFGEGSRLTVL.

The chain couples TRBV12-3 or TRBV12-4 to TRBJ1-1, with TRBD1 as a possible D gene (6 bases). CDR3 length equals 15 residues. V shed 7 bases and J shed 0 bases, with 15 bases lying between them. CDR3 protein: CASIPPGHMNTEAFF. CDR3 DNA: TGTGCCAGCATCCCCCCGGGACATATGAACACTGAAGCTTTCTTT.

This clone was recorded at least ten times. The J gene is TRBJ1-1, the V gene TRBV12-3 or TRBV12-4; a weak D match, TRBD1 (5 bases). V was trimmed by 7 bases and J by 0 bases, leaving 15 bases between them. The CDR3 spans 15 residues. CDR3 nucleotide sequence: TGTGCCAGCACCCCAGGAGGACATATGAACACTGAAGCTTTCTTT. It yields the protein CASTPGGHMNTEAFF.

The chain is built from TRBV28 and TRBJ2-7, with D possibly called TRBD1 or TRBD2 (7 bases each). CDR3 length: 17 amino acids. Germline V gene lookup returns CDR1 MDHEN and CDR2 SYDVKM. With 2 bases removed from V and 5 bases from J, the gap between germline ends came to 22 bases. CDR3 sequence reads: CASSLPQTGRERDEQYF. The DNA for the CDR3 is TGTGCCAGCAGTTTACCGCAGACAGGGCGGGAGCGCGACGAGCAGTACTTC.

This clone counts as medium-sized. The CDR3 DNA reads TGTGCCAGCAGTGGGTCCGAGGGCAATCAGCCCCAGCATTTT. As protein: CASSGSEGNQPQHF. The chain combines TRBV12-3 or TRBV12-4 with TRBJ1-5; D remains unclear. This CDR3 has 14 residues. The germline V and J ends were trimmed by 5 bases and 2 bases, with 10 bases remaining between them.

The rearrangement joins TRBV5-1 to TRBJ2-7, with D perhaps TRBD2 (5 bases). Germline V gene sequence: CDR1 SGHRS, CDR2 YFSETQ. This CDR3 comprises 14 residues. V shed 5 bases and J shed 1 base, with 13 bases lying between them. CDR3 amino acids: CASRPSGLSYEQYF. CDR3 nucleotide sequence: TGCGCCAGCAGACCAAGCGGATTATCCTACGAGCAGTACTTC. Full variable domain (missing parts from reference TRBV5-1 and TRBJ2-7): KAGVTQTPRYLIKTRGQQVTLSCSPISGHRSVSWYQQTPGQGLQFLFEYFSETQRNKGNFPGRFSGRQFSNSRSEMNVSTLELGDSALYLCASRPSGLSYEQYFGPGTRLTVT.

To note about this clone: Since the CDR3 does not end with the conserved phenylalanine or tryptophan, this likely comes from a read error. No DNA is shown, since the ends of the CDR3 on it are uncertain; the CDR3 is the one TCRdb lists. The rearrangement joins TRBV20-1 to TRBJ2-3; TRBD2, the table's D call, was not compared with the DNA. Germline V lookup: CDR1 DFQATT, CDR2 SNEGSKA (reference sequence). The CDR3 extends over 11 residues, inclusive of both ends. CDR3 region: CSATFPQPSGV.

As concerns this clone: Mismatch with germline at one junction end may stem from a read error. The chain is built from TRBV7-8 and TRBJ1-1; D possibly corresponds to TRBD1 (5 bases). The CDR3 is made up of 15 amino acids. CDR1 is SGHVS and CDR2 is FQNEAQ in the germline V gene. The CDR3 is CASSLLGTMNTEAFF. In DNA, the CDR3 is TGTGCCAGCAGCCTGCTCGGGACGATGAATACTGAAGCTTTCTTT.

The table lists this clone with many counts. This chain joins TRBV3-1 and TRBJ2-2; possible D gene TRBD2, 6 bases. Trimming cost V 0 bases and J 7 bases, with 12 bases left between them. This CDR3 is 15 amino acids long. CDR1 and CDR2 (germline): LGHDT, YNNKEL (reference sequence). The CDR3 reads CASSQDRRGSGELFF. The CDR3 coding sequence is TGTGCCAGCAGCCAAGATCGGAGGGGAAGCGGGGAGCTGTTTTTT.

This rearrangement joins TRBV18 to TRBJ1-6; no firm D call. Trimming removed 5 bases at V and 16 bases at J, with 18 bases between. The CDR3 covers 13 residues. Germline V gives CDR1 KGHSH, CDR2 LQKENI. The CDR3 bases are TGTGCCAGCTCAGATTCGACCTCGACTTCACTCCACTTT. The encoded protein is CASSDSTSTSLHF.

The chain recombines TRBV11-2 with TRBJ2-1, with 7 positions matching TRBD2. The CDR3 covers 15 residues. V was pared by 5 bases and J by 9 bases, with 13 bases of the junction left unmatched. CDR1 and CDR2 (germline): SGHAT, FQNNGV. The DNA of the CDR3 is TGTGCCAGCAGCCTACGGGGCGGGAGTATAGGTGAGCAGTTCTTC. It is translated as CASSLRGGSIGEQFF.

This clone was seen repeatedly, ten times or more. The CDR3 protein is CASSQGVTGTYEQYF. CDR3 DNA sequence: TGCGCCAGCAGCCAAGGAGTTACAGGGACCTACGAGCAGTACTTC. The rearrangement uses TRBV4-1 and TRBJ2-7, with D maybe TRBD1 (6 bases). V lost 1 base to trimming and J lost 2 bases, with 12 bases between them. Looked up from germline, CDR1 is MGHRA and CDR2 is YSYEKL. This CDR3 region has 15 residues.

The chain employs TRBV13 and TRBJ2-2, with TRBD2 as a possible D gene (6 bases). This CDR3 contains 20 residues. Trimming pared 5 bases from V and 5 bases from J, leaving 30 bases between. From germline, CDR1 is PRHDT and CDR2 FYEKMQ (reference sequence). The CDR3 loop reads CASSLAVLAGVVASTGELFF. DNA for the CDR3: TGTGCCAGCAGCCTTGCGGTACTAGCTGGAGTTGTGGCGAGTACCGGGGAGCTGTTTTTT.

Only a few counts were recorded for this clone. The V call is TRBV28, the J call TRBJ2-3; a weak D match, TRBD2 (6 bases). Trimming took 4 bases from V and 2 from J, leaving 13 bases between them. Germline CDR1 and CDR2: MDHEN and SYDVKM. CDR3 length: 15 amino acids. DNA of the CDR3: TGTGCCAGCAGTTCACAGCGGAGGGACACAGATACGCAGTATTTT. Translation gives CASSSQRRDTDTQYF. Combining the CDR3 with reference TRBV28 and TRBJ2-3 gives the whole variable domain DVKVTQSSRYLVKRTGEKVFLECVQDMDHENMFWYRQDPGLGLRLIYFSYDVKMKEKGDIPEGYSVSREKKERFSLILESASTNQTSMYLCASSSQRRDTDTQYFGPGTRLTVL.

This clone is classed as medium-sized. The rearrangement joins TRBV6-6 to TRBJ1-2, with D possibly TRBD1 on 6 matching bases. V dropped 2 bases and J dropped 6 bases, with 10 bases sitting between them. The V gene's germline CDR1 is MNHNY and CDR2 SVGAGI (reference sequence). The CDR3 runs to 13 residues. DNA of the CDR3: TGTGCCAGCAGTTACCCCAGGGGTAATGGCTACACCTTC. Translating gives CASSYPRGNGYTF.

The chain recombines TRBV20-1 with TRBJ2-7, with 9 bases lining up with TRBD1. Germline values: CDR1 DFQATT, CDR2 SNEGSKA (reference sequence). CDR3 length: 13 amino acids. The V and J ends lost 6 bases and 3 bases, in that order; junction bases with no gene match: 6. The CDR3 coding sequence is TGCAGTGCACTCGGACAGGGGCTCTACGAGCAGTACTTC. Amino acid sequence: CSALGQGLYEQYF.

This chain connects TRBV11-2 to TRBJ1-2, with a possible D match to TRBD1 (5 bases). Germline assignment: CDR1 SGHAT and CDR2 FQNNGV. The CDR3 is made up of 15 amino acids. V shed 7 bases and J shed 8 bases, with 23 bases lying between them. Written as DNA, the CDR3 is TGTGCCAGCAACTCCAACCCCCAGGGCGGGCGCGGCTACACCTTC. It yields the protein CASNSNPQGGRGYTF.

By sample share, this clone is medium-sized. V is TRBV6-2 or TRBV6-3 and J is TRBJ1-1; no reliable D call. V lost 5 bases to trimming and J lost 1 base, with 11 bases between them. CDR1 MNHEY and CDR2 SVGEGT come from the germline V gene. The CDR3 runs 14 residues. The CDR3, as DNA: TGTGCCAGCAGTCCTCATACAACGAACACTGAAGCTTTCTTT. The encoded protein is CASSPHTTNTEAFF.

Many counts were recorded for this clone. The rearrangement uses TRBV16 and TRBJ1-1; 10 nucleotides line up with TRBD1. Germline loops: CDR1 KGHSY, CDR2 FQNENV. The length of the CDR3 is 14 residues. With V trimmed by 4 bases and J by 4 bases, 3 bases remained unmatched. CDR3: CASSPGQGGTEAFF. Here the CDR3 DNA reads TGTGCCAGCAGCCCAGGACAGGGGGGCACTGAAGCTTTCTTT.

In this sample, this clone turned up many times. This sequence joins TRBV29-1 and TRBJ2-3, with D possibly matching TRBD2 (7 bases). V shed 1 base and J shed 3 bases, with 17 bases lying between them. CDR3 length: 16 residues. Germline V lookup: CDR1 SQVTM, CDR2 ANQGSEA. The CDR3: CSVEVGGPSSTDTQYF. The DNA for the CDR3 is TGCAGCGTTGAAGTGGGGGGGCCTAGCTCGACAGATACGCAGTATTTT.

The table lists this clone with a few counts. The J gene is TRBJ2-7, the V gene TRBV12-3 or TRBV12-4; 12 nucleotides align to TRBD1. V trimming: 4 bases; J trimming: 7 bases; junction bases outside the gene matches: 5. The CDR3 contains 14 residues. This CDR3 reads CASSSGQGAREQYF. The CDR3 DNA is TGTGCCAGCAGTTCGGGACAGGGGGCGCGGGAGCAGTACTTC.

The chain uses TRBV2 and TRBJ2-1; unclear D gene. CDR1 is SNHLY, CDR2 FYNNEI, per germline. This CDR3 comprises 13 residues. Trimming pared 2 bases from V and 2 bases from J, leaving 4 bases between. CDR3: CASSESTYNEQFF. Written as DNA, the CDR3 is TGTGCCAGCAGTGAATCAACCTACAATGAGCAGTTCTTC.

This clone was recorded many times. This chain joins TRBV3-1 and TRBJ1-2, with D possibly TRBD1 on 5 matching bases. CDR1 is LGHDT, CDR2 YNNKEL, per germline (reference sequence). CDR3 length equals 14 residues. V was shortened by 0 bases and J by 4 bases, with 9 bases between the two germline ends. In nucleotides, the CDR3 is TGTGCCAGCAGCCAAGATCAGGGTTCCTATGGCTACACCTTC. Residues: CASSQDQGSYGYTF.

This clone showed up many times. The CDR3 region is CAGTTSGRAFPNTGELFF. CDR3 coding DNA: TGTGCCGGCACTACTAGCGGGAGGGCGTTCCCGAACACCGGGGAGCTGTTTTTT. The rearrangement joins TRBV2 to TRBJ2-2; TRBD2 aligns across 13 bases. The V gene's germline CDR1 is SNHLY and CDR2 FYNNEI. J gave up 0 bases and V 11 bases, and 12 bases lay outside the gene matches. The CDR3 has 18 amino acids.

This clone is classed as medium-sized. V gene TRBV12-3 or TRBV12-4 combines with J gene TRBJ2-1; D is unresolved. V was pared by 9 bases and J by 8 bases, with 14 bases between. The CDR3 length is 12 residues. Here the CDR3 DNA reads TGTGCCAGTGGGCCGTTCGAGGATGAGCAGTTCTTC. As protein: CASGPFEDEQFF.

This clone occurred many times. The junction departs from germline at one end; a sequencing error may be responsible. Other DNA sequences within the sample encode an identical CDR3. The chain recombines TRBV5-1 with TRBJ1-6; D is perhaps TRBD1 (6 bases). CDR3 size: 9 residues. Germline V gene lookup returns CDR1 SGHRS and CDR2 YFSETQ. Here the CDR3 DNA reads TGCGCCAGCAGGGGGGGGCTGGCCTTT. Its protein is CASRGGLAF.

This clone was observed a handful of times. The CDR3 is CASSYSASNTGELFF. CDR3 coding DNA: TGTGCCAGCAGTTACTCGGCTTCGAACACCGGGGAGCTGTTTTTT. The J gene is TRBJ2-2, the V gene TRBV6-6; D is unresolved. This CDR3 has 15 amino acids. Per germline, CDR1 MNHNY and CDR2 SVGAGI (reference sequence). The V gene lost 0 bases and the J gene lost 0 bases, with 5 bases spanning the gap.

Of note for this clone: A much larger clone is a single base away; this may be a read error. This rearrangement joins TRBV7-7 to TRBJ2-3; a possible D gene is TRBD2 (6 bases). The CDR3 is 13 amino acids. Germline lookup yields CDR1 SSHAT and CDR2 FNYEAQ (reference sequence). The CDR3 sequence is CASGLERTDTQYF. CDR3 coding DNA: TGTGCTAGCGGCCTCGAACGCACAGATACGCAGTATTTT.